What follows describes a single TCR beta chain. Its antigen is currently unknown. Germline-derived CDR1 and CDR2 are SGHRS and YFSETQ. The CDR3 is 16 residues long. V gave up 4 bases and J gave up 4 bases; unmatched junction bases: 11. This sample is part of a study of PD-L1 blockade in urothelial cancer. Whole-study context: Median T cell yield per blood sample was over 130,000 cells. General study results and limits: When pretreatment blood TCR clonality was below the median, it predicted better survival.

Time point reported: pretreatment peripheral blood. Locally advanced or metastatic urothelial carcinoma was diagnosed in the patients. Here immunoSEQ multiplex PCR was the method, and the copy in TCRdb shows in-frame clones only, minus some. The sample includes 30,000 to 35,000 clones, 75% to 90% of them seen just once. This TCR was sampled from a man aged 60 to 69 with urothelial cancer. J is TRBJ1-2 and V is TRBV5-1; TRBD1 agrees at 9 bases. This material consisted of PBMCs, taken around atezolizumab (anti-PD-L1) treatment. The CDR3 bases are TGCGCCAGCAGCGAGGACAGGGGAGGATCTCGCTATGGCTACACCTTC. The encoded protein is CASSEDRGGSRYGYTF.